This T cell receptor beta chain was retrieved from a study of T cells in Graves' hyperthyroidism and ophthalmopathy. Germline V gene lookup returns CDR1 LGHDT and CDR2 YNNKEL (reference sequence). This CDR3 contains 14 residues. The investigators amplified TCR beta CDR3 regions from RNA transcripts. The HTBI primer set drove a first-round RT-PCR of the TCR CDR3. TCRdb independently ran MiXCR on the multiplex PCR reads; one entry per CDR3 protein. The sample holds almost 600,000 distinct CDR3 sequences, over 11% seen once. In the case of this clonotype: At one end the junction does not follow the germline gene, possibly because of a read error.

Sequencing was done on a sample of blood. This receptor was identified in a woman aged 25 to 45 with Graves' hyperthyroidism that later progressed to Graves' ophthalmopathy. The chain combines TRBV3-1 with TRBJ1-2; no firm D call. The CDR3: CASSQDPAKYGYTF. CDR3 nucleotides: TGTGCCAGCAGCCAAGATCCGGCTAAGTATGGCTACACCTTC.